A single TCR beta chain is shown here with its context. The sample holds many counts of this clone. The target of this receptor is not known. Per-base qualities were not stored, and no clone one base away is much larger. Its CDR3 holds 15 amino acids, cysteine through phenylalanine. Just the 45-base CDR3 DNA is kept, in frame starting at base 1. CDR1 and CDR2, per the germline V gene, are SGHRS and YFSETQ. V is pruned by 0 bases and J by 10 bases, leaving 9 bases of the junction without a gene match. This record comes from a study of blood T cell repertoires in COVID-19 (dated by TCRdb to the early 2020s). For the wider study: Collaborator samples came from the United States, Italy and Spain and covered acute and convalescent phases of COVID-19. Where available, HLA class I and class II types were obtained from metadata supplied by the sample provider rather than from assay-based typing. The samples were drawn from the first 160 participants of the ongoing ImmuneRACE study and from about 1,200 subjects provided by 6 global collaborators. Subjects who had been exposed to COVID-19, were actively infected with it, or had recovered from it provided the deeply sampled blood TCRbeta repertoires that made up the dataset. The sample metadata nearly always contained a de-identified subject ID, COVID-19 status, age in years and sex. A freely available public database, intended as a resource for researchers studying the immune response to SARS-CoV-2, is where the repertoires were released. The prospective study material was composed of cDNA or gDNA derived from T cells, B-cell-depleted T cells, or PBMCs. What the work shows at the level of the full study, not this receptor alone: How much clinical and demographic metadata was included differed by source and by participant, and the metadata was provided uncurated.

The immunoSEQ Assay, a bias-controlled multiplex PCR, was used to amplify TCRbeta CDR3 regions from genomic DNA. In the original analysis: The number of nucleated cells in each sample was estimated by amplification of reference gene primers within the assay. Sequence reads were collapsed and filtered to measure the absolute abundance of every unique TCRbeta CDR3 rearrangement. Productive Simpson clonality was computed per sample as the square root of Simpson's diversity index over productive rearrangements. TCRdb holds this immuneACCESS table with in-frame rearrangements only. Some clones are missing; in checked studies, unresolved V genes explain under half, and the rest has no known cause. D and trimming come from the DNA, and the V and J calls and clone size come from that table. Within this sample are over 150,000 clones, with approximately 83% of them counted one time only. 6% to 7% of the sample belongs to the ten largest clones.

One collaborating source in Seattle enrolled patients during active infection and followed them longitudinally through the course of disease. Whole blood was collected in K2EDTA tubes by collaborating institutions according to the institutions' own protocols. For TCRbeta analysis, collaborator samples were shipped as frozen whole blood, as isolated PBMCs, or as DNA extracted from either sample type. Sequences were obtained from peripheral blood. The sequence derives from a woman aged 40 to 49 with COVID-19, enrolled during active disease. The chain joins TRBV5-1 to TRBJ1-4, and 7 junction bases match TRBD1. At the DNA level, the sequence is TGCGCCAGCAGCTTGGAGACAGGGTCAGCGGGAAAACTGTTTTTT. This codes for CASSLETGSAGKLFF.